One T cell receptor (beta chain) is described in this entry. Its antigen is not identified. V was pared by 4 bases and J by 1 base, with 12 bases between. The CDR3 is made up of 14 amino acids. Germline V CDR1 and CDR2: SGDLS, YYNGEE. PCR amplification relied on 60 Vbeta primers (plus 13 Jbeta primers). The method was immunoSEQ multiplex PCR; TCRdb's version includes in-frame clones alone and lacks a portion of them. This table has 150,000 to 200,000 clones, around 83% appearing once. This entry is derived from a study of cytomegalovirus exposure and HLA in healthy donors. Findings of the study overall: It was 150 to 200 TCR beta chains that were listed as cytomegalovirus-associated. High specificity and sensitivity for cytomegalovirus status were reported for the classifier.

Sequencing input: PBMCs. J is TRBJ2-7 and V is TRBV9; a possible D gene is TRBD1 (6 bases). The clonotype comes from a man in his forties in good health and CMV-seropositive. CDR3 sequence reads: CASSLRTESYEQYF. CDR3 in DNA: TGTGCCAGCAGCTTACGGACAGAATCCTACGAGCAGTACTTC. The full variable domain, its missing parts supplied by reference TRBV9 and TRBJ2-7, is DSGVTQTPKHLITATGQRVTLRCSPRSGDLSVYWYQQSLDQGLQFLIQYYNGEERAKGNILERFSAQQFPDLHSELNLSSLELGDSALYFCASSLRTESYEQYFGPGTRLTVT.